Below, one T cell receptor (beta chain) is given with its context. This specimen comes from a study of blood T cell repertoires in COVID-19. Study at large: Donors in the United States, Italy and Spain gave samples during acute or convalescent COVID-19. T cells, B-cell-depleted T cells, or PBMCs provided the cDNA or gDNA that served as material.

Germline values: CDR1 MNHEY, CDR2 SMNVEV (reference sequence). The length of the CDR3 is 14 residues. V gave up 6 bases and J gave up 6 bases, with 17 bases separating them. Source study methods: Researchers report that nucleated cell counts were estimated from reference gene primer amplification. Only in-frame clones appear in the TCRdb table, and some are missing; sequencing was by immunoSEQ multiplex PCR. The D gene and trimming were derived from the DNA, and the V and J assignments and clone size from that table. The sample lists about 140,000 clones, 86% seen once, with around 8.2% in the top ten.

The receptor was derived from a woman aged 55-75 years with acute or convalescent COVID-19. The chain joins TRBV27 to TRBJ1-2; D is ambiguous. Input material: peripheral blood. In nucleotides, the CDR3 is TGTGCCAGCAGATCCTTTAAAACTCGGGATGGCTACACCTTC. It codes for CASRSFKTRDGYTF.